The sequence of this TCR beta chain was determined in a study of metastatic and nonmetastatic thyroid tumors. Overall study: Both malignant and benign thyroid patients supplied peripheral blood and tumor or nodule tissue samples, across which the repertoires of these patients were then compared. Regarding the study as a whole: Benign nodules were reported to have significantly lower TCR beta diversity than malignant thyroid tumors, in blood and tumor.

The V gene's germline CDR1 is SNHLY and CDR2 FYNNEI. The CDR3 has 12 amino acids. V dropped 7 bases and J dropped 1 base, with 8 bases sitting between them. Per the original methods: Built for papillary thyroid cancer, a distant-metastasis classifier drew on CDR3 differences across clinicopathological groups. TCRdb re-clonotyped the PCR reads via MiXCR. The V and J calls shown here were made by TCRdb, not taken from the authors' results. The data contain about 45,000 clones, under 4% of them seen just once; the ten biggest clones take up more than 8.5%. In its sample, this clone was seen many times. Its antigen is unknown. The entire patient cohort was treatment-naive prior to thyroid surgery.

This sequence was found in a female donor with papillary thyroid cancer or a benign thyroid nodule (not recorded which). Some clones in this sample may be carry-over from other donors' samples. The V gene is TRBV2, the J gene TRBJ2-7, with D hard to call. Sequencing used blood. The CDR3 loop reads CASTVESYEQYF. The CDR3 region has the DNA TGTGCCAGCACCGTCGAATCCTACGAGCAGTACTTC.